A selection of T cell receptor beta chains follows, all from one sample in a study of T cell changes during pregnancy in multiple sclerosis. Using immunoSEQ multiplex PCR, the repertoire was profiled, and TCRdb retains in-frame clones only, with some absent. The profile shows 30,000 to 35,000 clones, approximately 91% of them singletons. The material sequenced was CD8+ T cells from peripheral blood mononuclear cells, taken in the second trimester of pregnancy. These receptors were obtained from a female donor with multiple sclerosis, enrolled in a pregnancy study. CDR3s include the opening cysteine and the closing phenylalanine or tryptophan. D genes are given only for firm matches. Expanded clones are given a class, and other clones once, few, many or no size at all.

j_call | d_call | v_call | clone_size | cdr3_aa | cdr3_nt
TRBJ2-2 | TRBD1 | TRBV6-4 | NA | CASSDLWGTGRTGELFF | TGTGCCAGCAGTGATTTGTGGGGGACAGGGAGGACCGGGGAGCTGTTTTTT
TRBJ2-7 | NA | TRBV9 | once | CASSVGQGGYEQYF | TGTGCCAGCAGCGTAGGGCAGGGAGGCTACGAGCAGTACTTC
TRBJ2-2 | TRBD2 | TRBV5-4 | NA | CASSLEGSGRAGELFF | TGTGCCAGCAGCTTGGAAGGTAGCGGGAGGGCCGGGGAGCTGTTTTTT
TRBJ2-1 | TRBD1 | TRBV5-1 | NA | CASSLVDRGRNEQFF | TGCGCCAGCAGCTTGGTGGACAGGGGGCGTAATGAGCAGTTCTTC
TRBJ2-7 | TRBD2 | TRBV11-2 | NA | CASSSPASGRWYEQYF | TGTGCCAGCAGCTCCCCTGCTAGCGGGAGGTGGTACGAGCAGTACTTC
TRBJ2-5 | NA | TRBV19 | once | CASSIDTLAALETQYF | TGTGCCAGTAGTATAGATACACTAGCAGCTTTAGAGACCCAGTACTTC
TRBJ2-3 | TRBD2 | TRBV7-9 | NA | CASSLESSGSDTQYF | TGTGCCAGCAGCTTAGAATCCAGCGGGAGTGATACGCAGTATTTT
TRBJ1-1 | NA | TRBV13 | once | CASSSGTAEAFF | TGTGCCAGCAGCTCGGGGACTGCTGAAGCTTTCTTT
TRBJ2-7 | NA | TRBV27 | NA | CASSFGGSYEQYF | TGTGCCAGCAGTTTCGGGGGATCGTACGAGCAGTACTTC
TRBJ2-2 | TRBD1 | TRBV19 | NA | CASKSPDRGGTGELFF | TGTGCCAGTAAATCTCCCGACAGGGGGGGGACCGGGGAGCTGTTTTTT
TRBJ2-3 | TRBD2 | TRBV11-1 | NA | CASSLGFSGGGTDTQYF | TGTGCCAGCAGCTTAGGGTTTAGCGGGGGCGGGACAGATACGCAGTATTTT
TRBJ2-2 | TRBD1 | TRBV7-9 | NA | CASSLTATGDTGELFF | TGTGCCAGCAGCTTAACGGCGACAGGGGACACCGGGGAGCTGTTTTTT
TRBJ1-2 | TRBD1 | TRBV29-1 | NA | CSVALQDRLYGYTF | TGCAGCGTTGCCTTACAGGACAGGTTATATGGCTACACCTTC
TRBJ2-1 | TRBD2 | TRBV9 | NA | CASSVGPSGKPYNEQFF | TGTGCCAGCAGCGTAGGACCTAGCGGGAAACCTTACAATGAGCAGTTCTTC
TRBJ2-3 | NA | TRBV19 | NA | CASSNMAADTQYF | TGTGCCAGTAGTAACATGGCGGCAGATACGCAGTATTTT
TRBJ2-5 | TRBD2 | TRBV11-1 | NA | CASSFNGRDVQTQYF | TGTGCCAGCAGCTTTAATGGGAGGGACGTTCAGACCCAGTACTTC
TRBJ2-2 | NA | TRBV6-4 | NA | CASSVNSVTGELFF | TGTGCCAGCAGCGTCAATTCGGTCACCGGGGAGCTGTTTTTT
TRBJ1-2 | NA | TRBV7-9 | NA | CASSTGQLYGYTF | TGTGCCAGCAGCACCGGACAGCTTTATGGCTACACCTTC
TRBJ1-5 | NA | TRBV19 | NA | CASRTAGGNQPQHF | TGTGCCAGTAGAACGGCCGGAGGCAATCAGCCCCAGCATTTT
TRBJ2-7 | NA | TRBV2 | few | CASSDLEQYF | TGTGCCAGCAGTGACCTCGAGCAGTACTTC
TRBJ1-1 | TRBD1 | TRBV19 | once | CASTDHQDRGPNTEAFF | TGTGCCAGTACCGACCATCAGGACAGGGGTCCGAACACTGAAGCTTTCTTT
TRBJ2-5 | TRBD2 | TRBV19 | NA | CASTSGQETQYF | TGTGCCAGTACTAGCGGCCAAGAGACCCAGTACTTC
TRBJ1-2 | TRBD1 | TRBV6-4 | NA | CASSDSGTGGTGYTF | TGTGCCAGCAGTGACTCCGGGACAGGGGGGACTGGCTACACCTTC